Below, 21 T cell receptor beta chains from the same sample are listed, as sequenced in a study of CD8+ T cells in alopecia areata. Isolated RNA was reverse transcribed into cDNA used as the sequencing template. Sequenced by immunoSEQ multiplex PCR; TCRdb stores in-frame clones only, minus some. The table records about 110,000 clones, 55% to 70% of them present only once. The material sequenced was NKG2D-low CD8+ T cells sorted from blood. The receptors stem from a human donor with alopecia areata.

This sequence joins TRBV27 and TRBJ2-7; TRBD2 agrees at 10 bases. The CDR3 totals 14 residues. J gave up 2 bases and V 6 bases, and 4 bases lay outside the gene matches. CDR1 and CDR2 from the germline V gene are MNHEY and SMNVEV (reference sequence). Here the CDR3 DNA reads TGTGCCAGCAGAGGACTAGCGGCCCCCTACGAGCAGTACTTC. Residues: CASRGLAAPYEQYF.

The chain combines TRBV7-6 with TRBJ2-1; D gene ambiguous. Trimming cost V 5 bases and J 0 bases, with 11 bases left between them. CDR3 length: 15 residues. The germline V gene encodes CDR1 SGHVS and CDR2 FNYEAQ. CDR3 residues: CASSISESSYNEQFF. For the CDR3, the DNA is TGTGCCAGCAGCATAAGCGAGAGCTCCTACAATGAGCAGTTCTTC. Full variable domain (remainder filled in from reference TRBV7-6 and TRBJ2-1): GAGVSQSPRYKVTKRGQDVALRCDPISGHVSLYWYRQALGQGPEFLTYFNYEAQQDKSGLPNDRFSAERPEGSISTLTIQRTEQRDSAMYRCASSISESSYNEQFFGPGTRLTVL.

Remarks on this clone: Other DNA sequences from this sample encode an identical CDR3 as well. V and J are TRBV9 and TRBJ1-2, with D hard to call. The ends were cut back, 8 bases at V and 3 bases at J, with 8 bases in the middle. Looked up from germline, CDR1 is SGDLS and CDR2 is YYNGEE. This CDR3 has 11 amino acids. CDR3 amino acids: CASRGDYGYTF. The CDR3 coding sequence is TGTGCCAGTCGCGGGGACTATGGCTACACCTTC.

The chain links TRBV11-2 to TRBJ1-2, with D tentatively TRBD1 (5 bases). Germline V gene data show CDR1 as SGHAT and CDR2 as FQNNGV. The CDR3 consists of 13 residues. With 4 bases removed from V and 5 bases from J, the gap between germline ends came to 11 bases. CDR3 region: CASSSTGTYGYTF. CDR3 nucleotides: TGTGCCAGCAGCTCTACTGGGACTTATGGCTACACCTTC.

There are a few counts of this clone. The genes are TRBV29-1 and TRBJ2-4, with unresolved D. CDR1 and CDR2 from the germline V gene are SQVTM and ANQGSEA. The V and J ends lost 3 bases and 4 bases respectively, with 7 bases between them. This CDR3 has 12 residues. The CDR3 spells CSVEGRKNIQYF. The CDR3 bases are TGCAGCGTTGAGGGCAGGAAAAACATTCAGTACTTC.

The rearrangement links TRBV28 to TRBJ2-1; 8 positions agree with TRBD2. The CDR3 is 17 residues long. Germline values: CDR1 MDHEN, CDR2 SYDVKM. V shed 3 bases and J 3 bases; nucleotides not matched to a gene: 10. The CDR3 bases are TGTGCCAGCAGTTTCAGCGGGAGAGTATCCTTCTACAATGAGCAGTTCTTC. Amino acid sequence: CASSFSGRVSFYNEQFF. Based on the CDR3 plus reference TRBV28 and TRBJ2-1, the full variable domain is DVKVTQSSRYLVKRTGEKVFLECVQDMDHENMFWYRQDPGLGLRLIYFSYDVKMKEKGDIPEGYSVSREKKERFSLILESASTNQTSMYLCASSFSGRVSFYNEQFFGPGTRLTVL.

This clone is a singleton in its sample. This chain joins TRBV27 and TRBJ1-1; D call uncertain. The CDR3 extends over 13 amino acids. From germline, CDR1 is MNHEY and CDR2 SMNVEV (reference sequence). V dropped 1 base and J dropped 6 bases, with 9 bases sitting between them. CDR3 nucleotide sequence: TGTGCCAGCAGTTTATTGGTAAACGCTGAAGCTTTCTTT. Its protein product is CASSLLVNAEAFF.

CDR3 sequence (DNA): TGTGCCAGCAGCCCCCGGAGCGGGACACCCGGAAACACCATATATTTT. It translates to CASSPRSGTPGNTIYF. This chain uses TRBV7-6 with TRBJ1-3; tentatively, D is TRBD1 (6 bases). The CDR3 is made up of 16 amino acids. Germline V gene lookup returns CDR1 SGHVS and CDR2 FNYEAQ. Deletions cut 5 bases from V and 4 bases from J, with 18 bases between.

This chain connects TRBV27 to TRBJ2-1; 9 bases are a match to TRBD1. V lost 2 bases, J lost 4 bases, and 0 bases stayed unmatched. There are 14 residues in the CDR3. Germline-derived CDR1 and CDR2 are MNHEY and SMNVEV (reference sequence). Here the CDR3 DNA reads TGTGCCAGCAGTTTAGGGACAGGGTACAATGAGCAGTTCTTC. The encoded protein is CASSLGTGYNEQFF.

This clone was counted a few times. The CDR3 reads CASGTGELFF. In DNA, the CDR3 is TGTGCCAGCGGCACCGGGGAGCTGTTTTTT. V usage is TRBV28 and J usage is TRBJ2-2, with D hard to call. The germline V gene has CDR1 MDHEN and CDR2 SYDVKM. The CDR3 is 10 residues long. The germline V and J ends were trimmed by 8 bases and 4 bases, with 2 bases remaining between them.

The V call is TRBV11-2, the J call TRBJ2-5, with TRBD2 as a possible D gene (5 bases). Germline lookup yields CDR1 SGHAT and CDR2 FQNNGV. There are 14 residues in the CDR3. V dropped 4 bases and J dropped 0 bases, with 9 bases sitting between them. CDR3 nucleotide sequence: TGTGCCAGCAGCTCGGGGTGGTACCAAGAGACCCAGTACTTC. Protein: CASSSGWYQETQYF.

This chain uses TRBV5-6 with TRBJ2-1; 7 bases line up with TRBD1. Germline lookup yields CDR1 SGHDT and CDR2 YYEEEE. V lost 4 bases and J lost 4; bases outside the gene matches: 8. The CDR3 loop spans 15 amino acids. The CDR3 region is CASSPKSTGYNEQFF. The CDR3, as DNA: TGTGCCAGCAGCCCCAAATCGACAGGGTACAATGAGCAGTTCTTC. Full variable domain (outside the CDR3, taken from reference TRBV5-6 and TRBJ2-1): DAGVTQSPTHLIKTRGQQVTLRCSPKSGHDTVSWYQQALGQGPQFIFQYYEEEERQRGNFPDRFSGHQFPNYSSELNVNALLLGDSALYLCASSPKSTGYNEQFFGPGTRLTVL.

The gene calls are TRBV7-9 and TRBJ1-1; no reliable D call. The CDR3 has 13 amino acids. V dropped 5 bases and J dropped 1 base, with 8 bases sitting between them. Looked up from germline, CDR1 is SEHNR and CDR2 is FQNEAQ (reference sequence). The chain's CDR3 is CASSLDSNTEAFF. In DNA form, the CDR3 reads TGTGCCAGCAGCCTGGACTCGAACACTGAAGCTTTCTTT.

The chain is built from TRBV6-5 and TRBJ1-2; D uncertain. The CDR3 is made up of 14 amino acids. Germline values: CDR1 MNHEY, CDR2 SVGAGI. V was shortened by 4 bases and J by 3 bases, with 12 bases between the two germline ends. The CDR3 bases are TGTGCCAGCAGTTCGCATCATCGGCACTATGGCTACACCTTC. Translation gives CASSSHHRHYGYTF.

The genes are TRBV9 and TRBJ2-1, with 9 bases lining up with TRBD2. Trimming took 0 bases from V and 3 from J; bases not matched to a gene: 7. There are 17 residues in the CDR3. CDR1 is SGDLS and CDR2 is YYNGEE in the germline V gene. In DNA form, the CDR3 reads TGTGCCAGCAGCGTAGGAGGAACTAGCGGGCACTACAATGAGCAGTTCTTC. This codes for CASSVGGTSGHYNEQFF.

The gene calls are TRBV5-4 and TRBJ1-1; maybe TRBD1 (5 bases). Germline assignment: CDR1 SGHNT and CDR2 YYREEE (reference sequence). CDR3 length: 11 amino acids. V shed 2 bases and J shed 7 bases, with 6 bases lying between them. CDR3 DNA: TGTGCCAGCAGCTTCGGGGGTGAAGCTTTCTTT. It specifies CASSFGGEAFF.

This clone has more than one count but fewer than ten. The rearrangement joins TRBV19 to TRBJ1-1; the match to TRBD1 covers 8 bases. The CDR3 extends over 17 amino acids. The V gene end was trimmed by 5 bases and the J gene end by 5 bases; junction bases not matched to a gene: 16. Germline assignment: CDR1 LNHDA and CDR2 SQIVND (reference sequence). CDR3: CASSPGWQGARGTEAFF. CDR3 DNA sequence: TGTGCCAGTAGTCCCGGCTGGCAGGGGGCAAGAGGTACTGAAGCTTTCTTT.

The gene calls are TRBV6-5 and TRBJ2-7; D tentatively fits TRBD1 or TRBD2 (5 bases each). Germline V gene sequence: CDR1 MNHEY, CDR2 SVGAGI. The CDR3 runs 12 residues. V gave up 10 bases and J gave up 2 bases, with 12 bases separating them. This CDR3 is CAIGEGTYEQYF. For the CDR3, the DNA is TGTGCCATCGGCGAGGGGACCTACGAGCAGTACTTC.

A few counts support this clone. J is TRBJ2-7 and V is TRBV5-4, with a possible D match to TRBD2 (6 bases). Per the germline V gene, CDR1 is SGHNT and CDR2 is YYREEE (reference sequence). The CDR3 sequence is 14 residues long. V lost 3 bases to trimming and J lost 6 bases, with 16 bases between them. Here the CDR3 reads CASSSGLTVGEQYF. The DNA for the CDR3 is TGTGCCAGCAGCTCCGGACTAACGGTGGGCGAGCAGTACTTC.

The chain recombines TRBV5-6 with TRBJ2-7, with a weak D call TRBD2 (5 bases). V gave up 2 bases and J gave up 3 bases, with 15 bases separating them. The CDR3 spans 15 residues. The germline gives CDR1 SGHDT, CDR2 YYEEEE. The CDR3 loop reads CASSLWPAESYEQYF. The CDR3 DNA is TGTGCCAGCAGCTTATGGCCAGCGGAGAGCTACGAGCAGTACTTC.

CDR3 loop: CASSLGGLVEQYF. The DNA of the CDR3 is TGTGCCAGCAGCTTGGGCGGCTTAGTCGAGCAGTACTTC. This chain links TRBV5-6 with TRBJ2-7; D gene unclear. Trimming stripped 0 bases from V and 6 bases from J, with 10 bases between. Germline V gene data show CDR1 as SGHDT and CDR2 as YYEEEE. The CDR3 is 13 amino acids.